Given below is one TCR beta chain in context. Data came from immunoSEQ multiplex PCR; TCRdb stores just in-frame clones and leaves some out. The sample has about 240,000 clones; 86% are singletons. The data were taken from a study of blood T cell repertoires in COVID-19. The specimen sequenced was peripheral blood. The TCR comes from an elderly man with acute or convalescent COVID-19.

CDR3: CASSYGSGGANVLTF. The DNA of the CDR3 is TGTGCCAGCAGTTATGGGTCCGGGGGGGCCAACGTCCTGACTTTC. The rearrangement links TRBV28 to TRBJ2-6; no clear D. Between the trimmed V and J ends, which lost 4 bases and 4 bases, there was a span of 11 bases. Germline CDR1 reads MDHEN; CDR2 reads SYDVKM. The CDR3 sequence is 15 residues long. The complete variable domain, with remaining parts taken from reference TRBV28 and TRBJ2-6, reads DVKVTQSSRYLVKRTGEKVFLECVQDMDHENMFWYRQDPGLGLRLIYFSYDVKMKEKGDIPEGYSVSREKKERFSLILESASTNQTSMYLCASSYGSGGANVLTFGAGSRLTVL.